This TCR beta chain was sequenced for a study of glioma-infiltrating T cells after dendritic cell vaccination. For the study at large: Dendritic cell vaccination trial patients had either newly diagnosed or recurrent glioblastoma. Monocyte-derived dendritic cells, cultured approximately 7 days with IL-4 and GM-CSF, were pulsed with autologous tumor lysate. Whole-study findings and limits: Higher TCR clonality did not directly relate to longer survival.

PBMC were collected before vaccination, two weeks after the third vaccination, and at progression. V was shortened by 6 bases and J by 3 bases, with 19 bases between the two germline ends. This CDR3 comprises 16 residues. Germline V gene sequence: CDR1 SNHLY, CDR2 FYNNEI. Notes on this clone: Its antigen is as yet unknown.

TCRdb's table, derived via immunoSEQ multiplex PCR, lists solely in-frame clones and lacks some. There are 85,000 to 110,000 clones in the sample; around 81% occur only once, and approximately 12% lies in the top ten. This rearrangement joins TRBV2 to TRBJ2-3; D possibly corresponds to TRBD2 (6 bases). The material sequenced was blood, taken before dendritic cell vaccination. The sequence derives from a human donor with glioblastoma. The CDR3 region is CASRGGPAGSTDTQYF. CDR3 DNA sequence: TGTGCCAGCAGAGGTGGCCCAGCGGGTAGTACAGATACGCAGTATTTT.